A single sample gave rise to the 25 T cell receptor beta chains below, sequenced in a study of naive and memory T cell subsets. The beta constant-region primer was an equimolar mix of two oligonucleotides covering TRBC1 and TRBC2. Ligated cDNA was amplified by four rounds of PCR with nested alpha and beta constant-region primers and SP2. TCRdb recomputed calls from the UMI-ligation and nested PCR reads with MiXCR, one row per CDR3 protein. The sample carries 90,000 to 120,000 distinct CDR3 sequences, more than 12% recorded once. Study results and caveats: Especially in CD8 cells, naive repertoires contained a few larger clonotypes, possibly CD45RA-re-expressing memory cells.

Their antigen targets remain unknown. The sample taken for sequencing was naive CD8+ T cells from blood. These TCRs come from a human donor in good health.

This clonotype was observed at least ten times. The chain recombines TRBV4-2 with TRBJ2-5, with 9 positions matching TRBD2. Looked up from germline, CDR1 is LGHNA and CDR2 is YNFKEQ. The CDR3 spans 15 residues. With 8 bases clipped from V and 2 bases from J, the junction kept 9 bases outside the gene matches. In nucleotides, the CDR3 is TGTGCCAGCGCCGAGGCGGGAGGGGAACAAGAGACCCAGTACTTC. It codes for CASAEAGGEQETQYF.

This chain links TRBV7-8 with TRBJ2-3; no clear D. The germline CDR1 and CDR2 sequences are SGHVS and FQNEAQ. Trimming left V 0 bases short and J 0 bases short, with 4 bases between. CDR3 length: 14 amino acids. The CDR3 loop is CASSLAASTDTQYF. The CDR3 DNA reads TGTGCCAGCAGCTTAGCGGCCAGCACAGATACGCAGTATTTT.

This clonotype came up many times. V and J are TRBV6-2 or TRBV6-3 and TRBJ1-1; D is unresolved. Trimming took off 5 bases at V and 2 bases at J, with 15 bases between the two ends. CDR3 length: 15 residues. Germline V gives CDR1 MNHEY, CDR2 SVGEGT. Written as DNA, the CDR3 is TGTGCCAGCAGTAACATAGGATATGGAAACACTGAAGCTTTCTTT. Translated: CASSNIGYGNTEAFF.

The sample holds many counts of this clonotype. V gene TRBV3-1 combines with J gene TRBJ2-3; 7 bases align to TRBD1. V shed 1 base and J 4 bases; nucleotides not matched to a gene: 8. The CDR3 runs to 16 residues. The germline V gene has CDR1 LGHDT and CDR2 YNNKEL (reference sequence). CDR3 DNA: TGTGCCAGCAGCCAAGGTCCAGGGGGTCGTTCAGATACGCAGTATTTT. Translation: CASSQGPGGRSDTQYF.

This clonotype occurred a few times. The rearrangement joins TRBV24-1 to TRBJ1-5; D is unclear. The germline gives CDR1 KGHDR, CDR2 SFDVKD. This CDR3 region has 15 residues. V was cut by 10 bases and J by 1 base, with 16 bases left in between. This chain's CDR3 is CATVAWEASNQPQHF. The DNA of the CDR3 is TGTGCCACAGTAGCCTGGGAAGCGAGCAATCAGCCCCAGCATTTT.

This clonotype was seen at least ten times. The chain couples TRBV20-1 to TRBJ2-1; the D gene is possibly TRBD2 (5 bases). The CDR3 loop spans 15 amino acids. Germline V gene data show CDR1 as DFQATT and CDR2 as SNEGSKA (reference sequence). V lost 1 base to trimming and J lost 2 bases, with 12 bases between them. The CDR3 reads CSARADGSPYNEQFF. The CDR3 coding sequence is TGCAGTGCTAGAGCCGATGGGAGCCCCTACAATGAGCAGTTCTTC.

This clonotype has ten or more counts. The rearrangement joins TRBV5-6 to TRBJ1-2; 7 bases agree with TRBD1. Germline V gives CDR1 SGHDT, CDR2 YYEEEE. After removal of 1 base from V and 3 bases from J, the junction contained 3 bases not matched to a gene. This CDR3 region has 14 residues. The DNA of the CDR3 is TGTGCCAGCAGCTTGCCGGGGACAGACTATGGCTACACCTTC. Translation: CASSLPGTDYGYTF.

Only a few counts were recorded for this clonotype. V usage is TRBV7-2 and J usage is TRBJ2-1, with 8 bases aligning to TRBD2. This CDR3 is 13 amino acids long. Trimming took 4 bases from V and 13 from J; bases not matched to a gene: 9. The germline CDR1 and CDR2 sequences are SGHTA and FQGNSA. CDR3 nucleotides: TGTGCCAGCAGCTCACCGGGACTAGGGGTCCAGTTCTTC. Its translation: CASSSPGLGVQFF.

This clonotype was picked up a small number of times. The V gene is TRBV10-3, the J gene TRBJ1-2; D is unresolved. The CDR3 loop spans 14 amino acids. Germline loops: CDR1 ENHRY, CDR2 SYGVKD. Between the trimmed V and J ends, which lost 3 bases and 5 bases, there was a span of 13 bases. CDR3: CAISDGSGLYGYTF. The CDR3 DNA sequence: TGTGCCATCAGTGACGGGAGCGGATTGTATGGCTACACCTTC.

The chain couples TRBV29-1 to TRBJ2-7, with TRBD1 matching over 8 bases. The trim removed 6 bases at V and 6 bases at J, leaving 10 bases unmatched. The length of the CDR3 is 13 residues. The germline CDR1 and CDR2 sequences are SQVTM and ANQGSEA. The CDR3 sequence: CSVTTYDRGEQYF. For the CDR3, the DNA is TGCAGCGTCACCACTTACGACAGGGGCGAGCAGTACTTC.

This clonotype has just a few counts. The chain has TRBV28 and TRBJ2-7; 7 nucleotides match TRBD1. Germline trimming cut 5 bases from V and 4 bases from J; bases unmatched to any gene: 8. The germline V gene has CDR1 MDHEN and CDR2 SYDVKM. The CDR3 runs 14 residues. The CDR3 here is CASSPTGTRYEQYF. CDR3 nucleotide sequence: TGTGCCAGCAGTCCGACAGGGACAAGGTACGAGCAGTACTTC.

The rearrangement uses TRBV7-8 and TRBJ1-5, with D hard to call. V lost 5 bases, J lost 7 bases, and 24 bases lay in between. The CDR3 is made up of 17 amino acids. CDR1 and CDR2 from the germline V gene are SGHVS and FQNEAQ. CDR3 bases: TGTGCCAGCAGCCCTCAACGCACTGGGTCGCAGGTCCAGCCCCAGCATTTT. Encoded protein: CASSPQRTGSQVQPQHF.

The J gene is TRBJ2-1, the V gene TRBV7-2; D is uncertain. Germline V gene sequence: CDR1 SGHTA, CDR2 FQGNSA. There are 16 residues in the CDR3. V lost 0 bases, J lost 4 bases, and 13 bases lay in between. CDR3 amino acids: CASSLARRPAYNEQFF. The CDR3 DNA is TGTGCCAGCAGCTTAGCAAGGAGACCCGCATACAATGAGCAGTTCTTC.

V is TRBV9 and J is TRBJ2-1, with no clear D. This CDR3 region has 13 residues. Germline assignment: CDR1 SGDLS and CDR2 YYNGEE. Trimming shortened V by 4 bases and J by 6 bases, and 11 bases separated the two germline ends. The CDR3, as DNA: TGTGCCAGCAGCACCGCTACCTTCAATGAGCAGTTCTTC. Translating it yields CASSTATFNEQFF.

The V call is TRBV29-1, the J call TRBJ1-5, with D maybe TRBD1 (6 bases). V lost 6 bases and J 7 bases, leaving 19 bases between the germline ends. Germline V gene sequence: CDR1 SQVTM, CDR2 ANQGSEA. This CDR3 has 14 amino acids. The CDR3 reads CSVKGGGGDQPQHF. Written as DNA, the CDR3 is TGCAGCGTAAAGGGAGGGGGAGGGGACCAGCCCCAGCATTTT. The full variable domain, completed using reference TRBV29-1 and TRBJ1-5, is SAVISQKPSRDICQRGTSLTIQCQVDSQVTMMFWYRQQPGQSLTLIATANQGSEATYESGFVIDKFPISRPNLTFSTLTVSNMSPEDSSIYLCSVKGGGGDQPQHFGDGTRLSIL.

This chain joins TRBV29-1 and TRBJ2-5; 8 bases map to TRBD2. Germline V gene sequence: CDR1 SQVTM, CDR2 ANQGSEA. This CDR3 spans 13 amino acids. V gave up 2 bases and J gave up 2 bases; unmatched junction bases: 1. The CDR3 nucleotides are TGCAGCGTTGAATTAGCGGGACAAGAGACCCAGTACTTC. It specifies CSVELAGQETQYF.

The chain carries TRBV2 and TRBJ2-1, with D tentatively TRBD1 or TRBD2 (5 bases each). Trimming shortened V by 4 bases and J by 2 bases, and 9 bases separated the two germline ends. Germline loops: CDR1 SNHLY, CDR2 FYNNEI. The CDR3 sequence is 14 residues long. The CDR3 sequence is CASSVGVAYNEQFF. In DNA, the CDR3 is TGTGCCAGCAGTGTGGGGGTCGCCTACAATGAGCAGTTCTTC.

The chain joins TRBV4-3 to TRBJ2-3; no firm D call. This CDR3 spans 14 amino acids. V dropped 2 bases and J dropped 0 bases, with 6 bases sitting between them. CDR1 and CDR2 from the germline V gene are LGHNA and YSLEER. For the CDR3, the DNA is TGCGCCAGCAGCCAATCCCCTAGCACAGATACGCAGTATTTT. This gives the protein CASSQSPSTDTQYF.

This clonotype turned up a few times. The genes are TRBV7-9 and TRBJ2-2; D unclear. Germline V gene data show CDR1 as SEHNR and CDR2 as FQNEAQ (reference sequence). This CDR3 spans 12 amino acids. With 7 bases removed from V and 3 bases from J, the gap between germline ends came to 6 bases. The CDR3 coding sequence is TGTGCCAGCAACCCCGACACCGGGGAGCTGTTTTTT. Encoded protein: CASNPDTGELFF.

This clonotype was counted a few times. The rearrangement joins TRBV27 to TRBJ2-1; TRBD2 matches 8 bases. Germline CDR1 reads MNHEY; CDR2 reads SMNVEV (reference sequence). Trimming at V came to 6 bases and at J to 8 bases, leaving 12 bases not matched to a gene. The CDR3 is 15 residues long. The CDR3 is CASSPGGGGFDEQFF. The DNA of the CDR3 is TGTGCCAGCAGCCCCGGGGGGGGCGGGTTCGATGAGCAGTTCTTC.

The gene calls are TRBV5-4 and TRBJ2-5; the D call may be TRBD1 or TRBD2 (5 bases each). This CDR3 is built from 11 residues. Per the germline V gene, CDR1 is SGHNT and CDR2 is YYREEE (reference sequence). The ends were cut back, 4 bases at V and 8 bases at J, with 9 bases in the middle. The CDR3 spells CASSSGGTQYF. The CDR3 DNA reads as TGTGCCAGCAGCAGTGGGGGAACCCAGTACTTC.

This clonotype was seen more than once but under ten times. For the CDR3, the DNA is TGTGCCAGCAGCCCTGCCAGAACCTACGAGCAGTACTTC. Translation: CASSPARTYEQYF. The rearrangement links TRBV14 to TRBJ2-7, with D uncertain. The CDR3 has 13 residues. Trimming cost V 4 bases and J 2 bases, with 9 bases left between them. CDR1 and CDR2 from the germline V gene are SGHDN and FVKESK.

In its sample, this clonotype was seen many times. The chain combines TRBV4-3 with TRBJ2-7, with 7 bases matching TRBD1. The CDR3 is 15 amino acids. J lost 3 bases, V lost 0 bases, and 5 bases had no gene match. CDR1 LGHNA and CDR2 YSLEER come from the germline V gene. In nucleotides, the CDR3 is TGCGCCAGCAGCCAAGATCAACAGGGGCACTACGAGCAGTACTTC. Translation gives CASSQDQQGHYEQYF.

The gene calls are TRBV20-1 and TRBJ2-3; 11 positions agree with TRBD2. The germline CDR1 and CDR2 sequences are DFQATT and SNEGSKA (reference sequence). CDR3 size: 15 residues. V dropped 6 bases and J dropped 2; count of bases not matched to a gene: 7. This CDR3 reads CSAAGSGGDTDTQYF. Written as DNA, the CDR3 is TGCAGTGCGGCGGGTAGCGGGGGGGACACAGATACGCAGTATTTT.

The rearrangement joins TRBV7-9 to TRBJ2-1, with D perhaps given as TRBD1 or TRBD2 (5 bases each). Trimming stripped 4 bases from V and 6 bases from J, with 13 bases between. Per germline, CDR1 SEHNR and CDR2 FQNEAQ (reference sequence). This CDR3 is 14 amino acids long. This CDR3 is CASSSPLGTNEQFF. The CDR3 region has the DNA TGTGCCAGCAGCTCCCCCTTGGGGACCAATGAGCAGTTCTTC.